This T cell receptor beta chain comes out of a study of cytomegalovirus exposure and HLA in healthy donors. Per the germline V gene, CDR1 is SGHAT and CDR2 is FQNNGV. Trimming left V 2 bases short and J 0 bases short, with 9 bases between. The CDR3 spans 15 residues. Broader study findings: Most likely, a cluster of highly shared sequence variants arose as a sequencing artifact. CMV serostatus stood as the only immune exposure information on hand. The authors excluded some V segments, including TRBV6-2 and TRBV6-3, as indistinguishable.

Turning to this clone: No antigen is known for it.

Primers: 60 Vbeta forward and 13 Jbeta reverse. Here immunoSEQ multiplex PCR was the method, and the copy in TCRdb shows in-frame clones only, minus some. The data hold 150,000 to 200,000 clones, with over 80% observed a single time. The receptor comes from a human donor in good health. Sequencing input: PBMCs. The rearrangement uses TRBV11-2 and TRBJ2-3, with TRBD2 as a possible D gene (7 bases). In DNA, the CDR3 is TGTGCCAGCAGCTTAACGGGGGGCAGCACAGATACGCAGTATTTT. Its protein product is CASSLTGGSTDTQYF.